The clone carrying this T cell receptor beta chain is medium-sized by share. Amplification targeted TCR beta CDR3 regions from RNA transcripts. The primer set for the first-round RT-PCR of the TCR CDR3 was HTBI. From the multiplex PCR reads, TCRdb called clonotypes with MiXCR, one entry per CDR3 protein. In the table there are a few hundred thousand distinct CDR3 sequences, 15% to 19% of which are singletons. This sample stems from a study of T cells in Graves' hyperthyroidism and ophthalmopathy. Whole-study context: Prior to any treatment, at the point of initial diagnosis, peripheral blood was collected.

The hyperthyroidism was newly diagnosed and had lasted under 2 months; the patients were aged 18 to 65. Uncontrolled infection, other autoimmune disease, pregnancy or lactation barred patients from enrollment. Clinical symptoms, serum thyroxine, TRAb, thyroid ultrasound and orbital computed tomography informed diagnoses. The germline V gene encodes CDR1 SQVTM and CDR2 ANQGSEA. This CDR3 region has 12 residues. The V and J ends lost 6 bases and 6 bases respectively, with 12 bases between them. The sequenced sample consisted of blood. This receptor was obtained from a woman aged 25-40 years with Graves' hyperthyroidism. V usage is TRBV29-1 and J usage is TRBJ2-1; D is unclear. In nucleotides, the CDR3 is TGCAGCGTCGGTGGGGTTTCCAATGAGCAGTTCTTC. Amino acid sequence: CSVGGVSNEQFF.